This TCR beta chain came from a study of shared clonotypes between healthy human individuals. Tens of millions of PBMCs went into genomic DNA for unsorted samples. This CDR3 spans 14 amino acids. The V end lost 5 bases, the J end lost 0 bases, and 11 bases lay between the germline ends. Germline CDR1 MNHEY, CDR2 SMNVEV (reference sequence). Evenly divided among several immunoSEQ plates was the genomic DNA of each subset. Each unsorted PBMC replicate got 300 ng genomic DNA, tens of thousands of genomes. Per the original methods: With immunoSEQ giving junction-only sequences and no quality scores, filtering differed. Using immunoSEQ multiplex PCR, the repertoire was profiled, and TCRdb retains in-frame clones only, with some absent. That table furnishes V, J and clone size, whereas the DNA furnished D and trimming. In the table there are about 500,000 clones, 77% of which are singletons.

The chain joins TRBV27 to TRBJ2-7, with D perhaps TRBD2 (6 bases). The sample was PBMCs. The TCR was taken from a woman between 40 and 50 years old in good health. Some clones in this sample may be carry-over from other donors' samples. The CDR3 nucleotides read TGTGCCAGCAGTCTTGGCGGGACCTCCTACGAGCAGTACTTC. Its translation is CASSLGGTSYEQYF.